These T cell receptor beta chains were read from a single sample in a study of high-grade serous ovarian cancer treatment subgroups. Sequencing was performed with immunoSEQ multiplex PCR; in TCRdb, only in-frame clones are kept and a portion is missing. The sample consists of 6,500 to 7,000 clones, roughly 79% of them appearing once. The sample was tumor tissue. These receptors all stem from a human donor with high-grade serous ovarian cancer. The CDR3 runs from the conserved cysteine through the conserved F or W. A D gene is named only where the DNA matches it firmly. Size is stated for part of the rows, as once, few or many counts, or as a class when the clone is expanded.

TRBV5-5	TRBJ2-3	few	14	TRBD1	CASSGQGGTDTQYF	TGTGCCAGCAGCGGACAGGGCGGCACAGATACGCAGTATTTT
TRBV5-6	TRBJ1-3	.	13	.	CASSLGPENTIYF	TGTGCCAGCAGCTTGGGGCCGGAAAACACCATATATTTT
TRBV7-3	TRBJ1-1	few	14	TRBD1	CASSLGDRGREAFF	TGTGCCAGCAGCTTAGGCGACAGGGGGCGGGAAGCTTTCTTT
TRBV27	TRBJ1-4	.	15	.	CASSFVGGQGEKLFF	TGTGCCAGCAGTTTCGTGGGGGGCCAAGGGGAAAAACTGTTTTTT
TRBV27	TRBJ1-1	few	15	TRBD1	CASSRQGAMGTEAFF	TGTGCCAGCAGTCGACAGGGGGCGATGGGCACTGAAGCTTTCTTT
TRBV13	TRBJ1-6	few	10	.	CATKGSPLHF	TGTGCCACCAAGGGCTCACCCCTCCACTTT
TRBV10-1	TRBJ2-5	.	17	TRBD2	CASSVPTLAGARETQYF	TGCGCCAGCAGCGTCCCTACTCTAGCGGGGGCGAGGGAGACCCAGTACTTC
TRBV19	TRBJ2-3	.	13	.	CASKHYSADTQYF	TGTGCCAGTAAACATTACTCCGCAGATACGCAGTATTTT
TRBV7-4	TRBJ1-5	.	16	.	CASTQSKQYSNQPQHF	TGTGCCAGCACCCAATCGAAACAGTATAGCAATCAGCCCCAGCATTTT
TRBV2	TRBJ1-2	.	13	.	CASSERRVYGYTF	TGTGCCAGCAGTGAACGACGGGTCTATGGCTACACCTTC
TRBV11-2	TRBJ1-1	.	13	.	CASSLSRAGEAFF	TGTGCCAGCAGCTTATCCAGGGCCGGGGAAGCTTTCTTT
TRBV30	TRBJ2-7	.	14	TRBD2	CAGGTSGGSYEQYF	TGTGCCGGAGGGACTAGCGGGGGATCCTACGAGCAGTACTTC
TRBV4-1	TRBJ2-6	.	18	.	CASSQGTAASSGANVLTF	TGCGCCAGCAGCCAAGGGACAGCCGCTAGCTCTGGGGCCAACGTCCTGACTTTC
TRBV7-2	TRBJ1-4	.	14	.	CASSLRGAGEKLFF	TGTGCCAGCAGCTTAAGGGGTGCGGGGGAAAAACTGTTTTTT
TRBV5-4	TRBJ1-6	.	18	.	CASSLEWGGNSYNSPLHF	TGTGCCAGCAGCTTGGAGTGGGGGGGGAACTCCTATAATTCACCCCTCCACTTT
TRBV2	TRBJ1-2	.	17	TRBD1	CASSEHRWTGIDYGYTF	TGTGCCAGCAGTGAACATAGGTGGACAGGGATAGACTATGGCTACACCTTC
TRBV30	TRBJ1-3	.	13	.	CAWSQTSGNTIYF	TGTGCCTGGAGTCAGACCTCTGGAAACACCATATATTTT
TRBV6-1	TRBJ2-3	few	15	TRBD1	CASRGTGALTDTQYF	TGTGCCAGCAGAGGGACAGGGGCCCTCACAGATACGCAGTATTTT
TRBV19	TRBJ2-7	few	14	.	CASSAAQGLDEQYF	TGTGCCAGTAGTGCCGCCCAGGGGCTCGACGAGCAGTACTTC
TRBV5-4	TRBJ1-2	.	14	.	CASSPGFTDYGYTF	TGTGCCAGCAGCCCTGGGTTTACGGACTATGGCTACACCTTC
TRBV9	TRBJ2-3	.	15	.	CASSAGPYSTDTQYF	TGTGCCAGCAGCGCCGGGCCCTACTCCACAGATACGCAGTATTTT
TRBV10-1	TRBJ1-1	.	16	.	CASSGPESGVGTEAFF	TGCGCCAGCAGTGGGCCGGAATCTGGGGTCGGGACTGAAGCTTTCTTT
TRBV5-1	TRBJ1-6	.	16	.	CASSLAPQGSNSPLHF	TGCGCCAGCAGCTTGGCGCCGCAGGGTAGCAATTCACCCCTCCACTTT
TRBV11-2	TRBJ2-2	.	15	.	CASSLVPENTGELFF	TGTGCCAGCAGCTTAGTCCCCGAGAACACCGGGGAGCTGTTTTTT
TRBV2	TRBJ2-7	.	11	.	CASSEGYEQYF	TGTGCCAGCAGTGAAGGGTACGAGCAGTACTTC
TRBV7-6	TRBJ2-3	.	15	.	CASSRGGALADTQYF	TGTGCCAGCAGTCGAGGGGGGGCGCTGGCAGATACGCAGTATTTT
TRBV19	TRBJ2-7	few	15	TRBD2	CATKGRAGVHYEQYF	TGTGCCACCAAGGGGAGGGCGGGCGTCCACTACGAGCAGTACTTC
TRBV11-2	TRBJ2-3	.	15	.	CASSPTGFPTDTQYF	TGTGCCAGCAGCCCTACAGGGTTTCCCACAGATACGCAGTATTTT
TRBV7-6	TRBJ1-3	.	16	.	CASSLYGSSAGNTIYF	TGTGCCAGCAGCTTATATGGCTCCTCCGCTGGAAACACCATATATTTT
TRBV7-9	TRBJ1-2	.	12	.	CASSGPDVGYTF	TGTGCCAGCAGCGGCCCAGACGTTGGCTACACCTTC
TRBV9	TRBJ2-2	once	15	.	CASSVVEARTGELFF	TGTGCCAGCAGCGTAGTAGAGGCGCGGACCGGGGAGCTGTTTTTT
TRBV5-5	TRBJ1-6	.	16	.	CASSSDTGLRASPLHF	TGTGCCAGCAGCTCCGATACGGGACTCCGGGCCTCACCCCTCCACTTT
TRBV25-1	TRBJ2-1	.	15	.	CASSEFVAAGNEQFF	TGTGCCAGCAGTGAATTCGTGGCGGCCGGCAATGAGCAGTTCTTC
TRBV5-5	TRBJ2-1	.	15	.	CASSLIQGIVDEQFF	TGTGCCAGCAGCTTGATTCAGGGGATCGTCGATGAGCAGTTCTTC
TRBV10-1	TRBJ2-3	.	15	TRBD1	CASSATGGGTDTQYF	TGCGCCAGCAGTGCTACAGGGGGTGGAACAGATACGCAGTATTTT
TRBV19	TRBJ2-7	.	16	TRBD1	CASSPRGQGAKYEQYF	TGTGCCAGTAGTCCAAGGGGACAGGGGGCTAAGTACGAGCAGTACTTC
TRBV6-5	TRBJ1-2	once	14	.	CASSYSAGYYGYTF	TGTGCCAGCAGTTACTCTGCGGGGTACTATGGCTACACCTTC
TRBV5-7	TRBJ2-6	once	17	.	CASGSCCVQSRANVLTF	TGTGCCAGCGGTAGCTGTTGCGTACAAAGTCGGGCCAACGTCCTGACTTTC
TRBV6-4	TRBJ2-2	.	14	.	CASSDSSDTGELFF	TGTGCCAGCAGTGACTCATCCGACACCGGGGAGCTGTTTTTT
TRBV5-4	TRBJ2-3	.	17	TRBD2	CASSLTWVAGATDTQYF	TGTGCCAGCAGCTTAACCTGGGTAGCGGGGGCCACAGATACGCAGTATTTT
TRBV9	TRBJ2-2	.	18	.	CASSPHPGREPRDRELFF	TGTGCCAGCAGCCCTCACCCAGGCAGGGAACCCCGAGACCGGGAGCTGTTTTTT